This T cell receptor (beta chain) was sequenced during a study of T cell responses to AZD1222 COVID-19 vaccine. Generated by immunoSEQ multiplex PCR, the TCRdb table keeps only in-frame clones and is missing some. The data show around 160,000 clones, roughly 94% seen once. V lost 8 bases to trimming and J lost 6 bases, with 17 bases between them. The CDR3 contains 13 residues. CDR1 LGHDT and CDR2 YNNKEL come from the germline V gene (reference sequence). As regards this clone: Its antigen is not identified.

Points from the study as a whole: Among spike-specific TCRs, nearly half reportedly target unmutated variant regions. Just six people given AZD1222 tested seropositive at baseline. Elevations in Spike-specific TCR breadth and depth followed administration of two AZD1222 doses. The donor cohort was predominantly white British with a female majority, and clonal diversity may have been underestimated.

The chain is built from TRBV3-1 (or the pseudogene TRBV3-2) and TRBJ2-7; a possible D gene is TRBD2 (6 bases). This receptor was taken from an adult who received the AZD1222 COVID-19 vaccine. Sequences were derived from peripheral blood, sampled 28 days after the second AZD1222 dose. The CDR3 is CASAERAGGEQYF. The CDR3 DNA reads as TGTGCCAGCGCAGAAAGGGCCGGGGGCGAGCAGTACTTC.